The 22 T cell receptor beta chains in this list originate from one sample, sequenced in a study of breast tumors, draining lymph nodes, adjacent tissues. TCRdb fed the multiplex PCR reads into MiXCR, producing one record per CDR3 protein. The table includes some 47,000 distinct CDR3 sequences, roughly 40% detected once. Sequencing was performed on breast tumor tissue. The receptors originated from a female donor with breast cancer. Some clones in this sample may be carry-over from other donors' samples.

The table lists this clonotype with many counts. The chain uses TRBV7-2 and TRBJ2-1; D assignment may be TRBD1 or TRBD2 (6 bases each). Germline CDR1 is SGHTA and CDR2 is FQGNSA. This CDR3 comprises 13 residues. The V gene lost 4 bases and the J gene lost 14 bases, with 18 bases spanning the gap. CDR3 in DNA: TGTGCCAGCAGCTCAAAGTCCTCCGGGGGCGAGTTCTTC. Amino acid sequence: CASSSKSSGGEFF.

As regards this clonotype: At one of its ends the junction is not consistent with the germline gene, which may arise from a read error. The V gene is TRBV9, the J gene TRBJ1-6; 8 bases are a match to TRBD1. The CDR3 is 14 residues long. The germline gives CDR1 SGDLS, CDR2 YYNGEE. DNA for the CDR3: TGTGCCGGCAGCGCTGGACAGGGTCTGTCACCCCTCCACTTT. Translated, it gives CAGSAGQGLSPLHF. The complete variable domain, with remaining parts taken from reference TRBV9 and TRBJ1-6, reads DSGVTQTPKHLITATGQRVTLRCSPRSGDLSVYWYQQSLDQGLQFLIQYYNGEERAKGNILERFSAQQFPDLHSELNLSSLELGDSALYFCAGSAGQGLSPLHFGNGTRLTVT.

This clonotype has at least ten counts. The CDR3 loop reads CASSSIGAINSPLHF. The CDR3 region has the DNA TGTGCCAGCAGCTCAATAGGGGCGATTAATTCACCCCTCCACTTT. The V and J genes are TRBV5-6 and TRBJ1-6; maybe TRBD1 (5 bases). Germline CDR1 reads SGHDT; CDR2 reads YYEEEE. The CDR3 covers 15 residues. V was pared by 3 bases and J by 6 bases, with 13 bases between.

This clonotype was picked up many times. The chain recombines TRBV25-1 with TRBJ2-1; 9 nucleotides match TRBD1. Trimming cost V 5 bases and J 5 bases; bases outside gene matches: 10. Germline V gives CDR1 MGHDK, CDR2 SYGVNS. This CDR3 region has 16 residues. CDR3: CASSSTGGENNNEQFF. The DNA for the CDR3 is TGTGCCAGCAGTTCCACAGGGGGCGAAAACAACAATGAGCAGTTCTTC.

This clonotype has a handful of counts. Being one base from a much bigger clone, this may be a read error. V is TRBV5-1 and J is TRBJ2-5, with 7 bases identical to TRBD1. Germline-derived CDR1 and CDR2 are SGHRS and YFSETQ. The CDR3 sequence is 14 residues long. The CDR3 sequence is CASSPVTGKDTQYF. CDR3 DNA: TGCGCCAGCAGCCCGGTGACAGGGAAAGACACCCAGTACTTC.

Notes on this clonotype: The junction departs from the called germline gene at one end, perhaps through a read error. In DNA, the CDR3 is TGTGCCAGCAGCGGGACAAGAGCTAACTACGGCTGCACCTTC. It codes for CASSGTRANYGCTF. The rearrangement joins TRBV2 to TRBJ1-2; the D gene is possibly TRBD1 (6 bases). This CDR3 has 14 residues. Germline CDR1 and CDR2: SNHLY and FYNNEI.

V and J are TRBV5-1 and TRBJ1-2, with 7 bases matching TRBD1. The CDR3 is made up of 16 amino acids. The germline V gene has CDR1 SGHRS and CDR2 YFSETQ. The V and J ends lost 2 bases and 2 bases, in that order; junction bases with no gene match: 9. CDR3 sequence reads: CASSLTGDPENYGYTF. The CDR3 DNA reads as TGCGCCAGCAGCTTAACAGGGGATCCGGAGAACTATGGCTACACCTTC.

This clonotype was counted many times. The rearrangement uses TRBV29-1 and TRBJ2-7; D perhaps matches TRBD2 (5 bases). This CDR3 has 19 amino acids. Germline V gives CDR1 SQVTM, CDR2 ANQGSEA. Trimming shortened V by 3 bases and J by 6 bases, and 33 bases separated the two germline ends. The CDR3 DNA sequence: TGCAGCGTTGAGCGGTCTAGAGGGAACCAAAGGAAGGGTATGGGCGAGCAGTACTTC. Translation gives CSVERSRGNQRKGMGEQYF.

The chain carries TRBV6-6 and TRBJ1-2; 9 positions match TRBD1. Unmatched junction bases numbered 12, after V lost 5 bases and J lost 8 bases. CDR1 and CDR2 (germline): MNHNY, SVGAGI (reference sequence). CDR3 length: 15 amino acids. For the CDR3, the DNA is TGTGCCAGCAGTCCTCGCGTAGGGACAGGGATCGGCTACACCTTC. Translated, it gives CASSPRVGTGIGYTF.

This chain uses TRBV25-1 with TRBJ2-3; D unclear. The germline CDR1 and CDR2 sequences are MGHDK and SYGVNS. V was pared by 9 bases and J by 0 bases, with 7 bases between. This CDR3 spans 12 amino acids. This chain's CDR3 is CAREPSTDTQYF. CDR3 in DNA: TGTGCCAGAGAACCCAGCACAGATACGCAGTATTTT.

In this sample, this clonotype turned up many times. The chain joins TRBV11-2 to TRBJ1-1; D not certain. Deletions cut 6 bases from V and 4 bases from J, with 15 bases between. Germline V gene lookup returns CDR1 SGHAT and CDR2 FQNNGV. The CDR3 has 14 amino acids. The CDR3 DNA follows: TGTGCCAGCAGTCCTCGGTCAGGAGCCACTGAAGCTTTCTTT. As protein: CASSPRSGATEAFF.

Notes on this clonotype: No conserved phenylalanine or tryptophan ends this CDR3, so it is likely a read error. This chain connects TRBV7-2 to TRBJ1-5; no firm D call. CDR3 length: 12 residues. Germline loops: CDR1 SGHTA, CDR2 FQGNSA. The V and J ends lost 5 bases and 0 bases respectively, with 2 bases between them. CDR3 sequence: CASSDSNQPQHG. DNA for the CDR3: TGTGCCAGCAGCGATAGCAATCAGCCCCAGCATGGT.

At least ten counts were recorded for this clonotype. The chain uses TRBV4-3 and TRBJ1-2; no firm D call. Trimming removed 1 base from V and 0 bases from J, with 9 bases in between. The germline V gene has CDR1 LGHNA and CDR2 YSLEER. The CDR3 covers 15 residues. Here the CDR3 DNA reads TGCGCCAGCAGCCAAGGCCGTCGATCTAACTATGGCTACACCTTC. It encodes CASSQGRRSNYGYTF.

This rearrangement joins TRBV12-3 or TRBV12-4 to TRBJ1-1, with unresolved D. V lost 6 bases, J lost 4 bases, and 15 bases lay in between. This CDR3 contains 14 residues. CDR3 nucleotides: TGTGCCAGCAGCCCATCCCCGGGGAGCACTGAAGCTTTCTTT. Translation: CASSPSPGSTEAFF.

This clonotype was seen only a few times. With a much larger clone just one base away, this may be a read error. The chain is built from TRBV5-4 and TRBJ2-1, with TRBD1 as a possible D gene (5 bases). CDR1 and CDR2 from the germline V gene are SGHNT and YYREEE (reference sequence). The ends were cut back, 0 bases at V and 2 bases at J, with 9 bases in the middle. The CDR3 is made up of 15 amino acids. The CDR3 DNA reads TGTGCCAGCAGCTTGGTCAGGGCACCCTACAATGAGCAGTTCTTC. This translates into CASSLVRAPYNEQFF.

This clonotype has ten or more counts. This chain connects TRBV19 to TRBJ2-5; D perhaps matches TRBD2 (5 bases). There are 13 residues in the CDR3. Trimming stripped 3 bases from V and 5 bases from J, with 10 bases between. Germline V gene data show CDR1 as LNHDA and CDR2 as SQIVND (reference sequence). CDR3 sequence: CASSMAWRETQYF. CDR3 sequence (DNA): TGTGCCAGTAGTATGGCGTGGAGGGAGACCCAGTACTTC.

This clonotype showed up many times. Its ends do not fully match the called genes, so a read error is possible. The CDR3 sequence is CASRLAGDAETQYF. CDR3 DNA: TGTGCCAGCAGGTTAGCGGGAGATGCGGAGACCCAGTACTTC. The chain has TRBV7-2 and TRBJ2-5, with 9 bases identical to TRBD2. The CDR3 consists of 14 residues. Germline assignment: CDR1 SGHTA and CDR2 FQGNSA.

This clonotype was detected only once. The J gene is TRBJ2-5, the V gene TRBV5-1, with a tentative D call TRBD1 (6 bases). CDR1 and CDR2 (germline): SGHRS, YFSETQ. The CDR3 is 13 amino acids. Between the trimmed V and J ends, which lost 1 base and 11 bases, there was a span of 15 bases. The CDR3 loop reads CASSLKGQGTQYF. CDR3 in DNA: TGCGCCAGCAGCTTGAAGGGCCAGGGGACGCAGTACTTC. Full variable domain (missing parts from reference TRBV5-1 and TRBJ2-5): KAGVTQTPRYLIKTRGQQVTLSCSPISGHRSVSWYQQTPGQGLQFLFEYFSETQRNKGNFPGRFSGRQFSNSRSEMNVSTLELGDSALYLCASSLKGQGTQYFGPGTRLLVL.

Concerning this clonotype itself: Given a much more abundant clone one base away, this may be a read error. The chain recombines TRBV27 with TRBJ2-3; D is perhaps TRBD1 (5 bases). The length of the CDR3 is 15 residues. In germline, CDR1 is MNHEY, CDR2 SMNVEV (reference sequence). V was trimmed by 3 bases and J by 2 bases, leaving 12 bases between them. Here the CDR3 reads CASSFRAPITDTQYF. In DNA form, the CDR3 reads TGTGCCAGCAGTTTCAGGGCTCCCATCACAGATACGCAGTATTTT.

As regards this clonotype: This may be a read error, as it is one base from a much larger clone. The chain couples TRBV20-1 to TRBJ1-2; D might be TRBD1 (5 bases). CDR1 and CDR2 (germline): DFQATT, SNEGSKA (reference sequence). The ends were cut back, 6 bases at V and 8 bases at J, with 22 bases in the middle. The CDR3 runs to 14 residues. The CDR3, as DNA: TGCAGTGCCCAGCCCTATGACACCAGGGCGGGCTACACCTTC. Translated: CSAQPYDTRAGYTF.

Of note for this clonotype: Because it lacks the conserved phenylalanine or tryptophan at the end, this CDR3 is likely a read error. Because the CDR3's place on the DNA is in doubt, the DNA is left out and the CDR3 is given as listed by TCRdb. This chain connects TRBV20-1 to TRBJ1-6; the table's D gene call, TRBD1, was not cross checked with the DNA. Termini included, the CDR3 measures 9 amino acids. The V gene's germline CDR1 is DFQATT and CDR2 SNEGSKA (reference sequence). CDR3 residues: CSARGGRNS.

There are many counts of this clonotype. The genes are TRBV6-2 or TRBV6-3 and TRBJ2-7; the D is unclear. Germline V gene data show CDR1 as MNHEY and CDR2 as SVGEGT. V gave up 4 bases and J gave up 6 bases, with 10 bases separating them. This CDR3 has 12 amino acids. CDR3 protein: CASSSHSGEQYF. CDR3 nucleotides: TGTGCCAGCAGTTCTCATTCAGGCGAGCAGTACTTC.